A selection of T cell receptor beta chains follows, all from one sample in a study of blood T cell repertoires in COVID-19. Method: immunoSEQ multiplex PCR; TCRdb's copy keeps in-frame clones and lacks some. This table has 130,000 to 150,000 clones, over 70% appearing once. The sequencing input was peripheral blood. These receptors all stem from a woman aged 55-69 years with acute or convalescent COVID-19. Both conserved end residues are part of each CDR3. D genes are given only for firm matches. Clone size is not always given. Where it is, it says once, few, many or a class for expanded clones.

>once|TRBD2|TRBV3-1/TRBV3-2|TRBJ2-3
TGTGCCAGCAGCGTCGCTAGCGGGAGTATAGATACGCAGTATTTT
CASSVASGSIDTQYF
>.|.|TRBV10-3|TRBJ1-5
TGTGCCATCAGGGGGGTGGGGGAGGATCAGCCCCAGCATTTT
CAIRGVGEDQPQHF
>.|TRBD2|TRBV11-2|TRBJ2-5
TGTGCCAGCAGCCCGCCGACTAGCCACCAAGAGACCCAGTACTTC
CASSPPTSHQETQYF
>.|.|TRBV29-1|TRBJ1-1
TGCAGCGTTGGCAGGATATTGAACACTGAAGCTTTCTTT
CSVGRILNTEAFF
>.|.|TRBV3-1/TRBV3-2|TRBJ1-3
TGTGCCAGCAGCCAGCAGGGCTCTGGAAACACCATATATTTT
CASSQQGSGNTIYF
>.|.|TRBV14|TRBJ2-7
TGTGCCAGCAGCCGGGACACCGCTGGCTACGAGCAGTACTTC
CASSRDTAGYEQYF
>.|.|TRBV5-1|TRBJ2-1
TGCGCCAGCAGCCGAGGGAATGAGCAGTTCTTC
CASSRGNEQFF
>.|.|TRBV13|TRBJ1-1
TGTGCCAGCAACCCCCGGGGCACTGAAGCTTTCTTT
CASNPRGTEAFF
>.|.|TRBV5-1|TRBJ1-5
TGCGCCAGCAGCTTCTCGCCAGGGGTGAATCAGCCCCAGCATTTT
CASSFSPGVNQPQHF
>.|TRBD1|TRBV10-3|TRBJ2-1
TGTGCCATCAGCCCCAGGGGGCCTACCTACAATGAGCAGTTCTTC
CAISPRGPTYNEQFF
>once|TRBD2|TRBV12-3/TRBV12-4|TRBJ2-5
TGTGCCAGCGGGAGGGCCGGGGAGACCCAGTACTTC
CASGRAGETQYF
>few|.|TRBV7-9|TRBJ1-1
TGTGCCAGCAGCTTGGGGCCCCGGGCGGACACTGAAGCTTTCTTT
CASSLGPRADTEAFF
>.|TRBD1|TRBV9|TRBJ2-3
TGTGCCAGCAGCGAGGGGGCAGGGGGAGGCACAGATACGCAGTATTTT
CASSEGAGGGTDTQYF
>.|.|TRBV19|TRBJ2-2
TGTGCCAGTAAGGTACCGGAGGACACCGGGGAGCTGTTTTTT
CASKVPEDTGELFF
>.|TRBD2|TRBV7-9|TRBJ2-3
TGTGCCAGCAGGCATACTTCGGGACTAGCGGTCTACACAGATACGCAGTATTTT
CASRHTSGLAVYTDTQYF
>.|TRBD2|TRBV23-1|TRBJ2-7
TGCGCCAGCAGTCAGTCCCTAGCGGGCCTTGGGGGGGAGCAGTACTTC
CASSQSLAGLGGEQYF
>.|.|TRBV3-1/TRBV3-2|TRBJ1-1
TGTGCCAGCAGCCAAGAGGGGGGGGCGGTTGAAGCTTTCTTT
CASSQEGGAVEAFF
>once|.|TRBV30|TRBJ2-7
TGTGCCTGGAGTGCCTCAAACAGGCGTTTCTCCTACGAGCAGTACTTC
CAWSASNRRFSYEQYF